The source of this T cell receptor (beta chain) is a study of shared clonotypes between healthy human individuals. As for this clone: What it binds is not known.

Study-wide results and caveats: The study found lower generation probabilities in non-shared clonotypes than in those shared by all four donors.

Trimming left V 4 bases short and J 10 bases short, with 14 bases between. Germline values: CDR1 SNHLY, CDR2 FYNNEI. The length of the CDR3 is 14 residues. Sequencing was performed with immunoSEQ multiplex PCR; in TCRdb, only in-frame clones are kept and a portion is missing. Of some 2.3 million clones listed, more than 85% were seen once; the top ten hold about 0.39%. The TCR originated in a man between 18 and 35 years old in good health. Some clones in this sample may be carry-over from other donors' samples. The sequencing sample was made of naive CD4+ T cells from PBMCs. The subset was: CD45RA+ positively selected. This rearrangement joins TRBV2 to TRBJ1-6; tentative D call: TRBD1 (5 bases). This CDR3 reads CASSATRVDSPLHF. The CDR3 DNA reads TGTGCCAGCAGTGCCACCAGGGTAGACTCACCCCTCCACTTT.